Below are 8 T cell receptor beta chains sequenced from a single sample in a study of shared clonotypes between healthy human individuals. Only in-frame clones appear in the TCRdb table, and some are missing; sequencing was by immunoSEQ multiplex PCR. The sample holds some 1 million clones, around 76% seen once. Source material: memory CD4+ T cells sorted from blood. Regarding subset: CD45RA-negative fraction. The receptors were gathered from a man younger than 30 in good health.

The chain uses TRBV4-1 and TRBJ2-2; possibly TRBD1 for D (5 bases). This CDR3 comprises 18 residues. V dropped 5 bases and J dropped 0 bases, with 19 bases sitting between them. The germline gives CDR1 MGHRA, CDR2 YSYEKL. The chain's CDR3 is CASSWGQSGMANTGELFF. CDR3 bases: TGCGCCAGCAGCTGGGGCCAGTCAGGTATGGCGAACACCGGGGAGCTGTTTTTT.

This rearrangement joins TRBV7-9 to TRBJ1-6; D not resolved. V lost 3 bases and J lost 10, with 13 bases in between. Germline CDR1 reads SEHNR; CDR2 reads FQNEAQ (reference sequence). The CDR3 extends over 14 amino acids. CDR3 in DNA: TGTGCCAGCAGCTTGGGAAGGGAGGTCTCACCCCTCCACTTT. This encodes CASSLGREVSPLHF.

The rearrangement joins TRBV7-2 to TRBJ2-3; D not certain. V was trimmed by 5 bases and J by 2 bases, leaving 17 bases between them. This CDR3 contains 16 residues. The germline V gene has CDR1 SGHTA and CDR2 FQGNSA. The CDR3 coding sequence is TGTGCCAGCAGCCCCCCTGTACTACGCGACACAGATACGCAGTATTTT. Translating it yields CASSPPVLRDTDTQYF.

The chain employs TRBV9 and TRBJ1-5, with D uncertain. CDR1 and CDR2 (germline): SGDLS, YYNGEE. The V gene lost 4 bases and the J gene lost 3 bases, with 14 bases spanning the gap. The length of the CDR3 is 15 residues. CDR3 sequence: CASSPTGQANQPQHF. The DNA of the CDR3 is TGTGCCAGCAGCCCCACTGGGCAGGCCAATCAGCCCCAGCATTTT.

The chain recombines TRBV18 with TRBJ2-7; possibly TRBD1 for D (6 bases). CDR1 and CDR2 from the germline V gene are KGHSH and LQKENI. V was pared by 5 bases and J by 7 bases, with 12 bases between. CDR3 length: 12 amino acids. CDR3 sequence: CASSKDRLEQYF. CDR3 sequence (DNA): TGTGCCAGCTCAAAGGACAGATTGGAGCAGTACTTC.

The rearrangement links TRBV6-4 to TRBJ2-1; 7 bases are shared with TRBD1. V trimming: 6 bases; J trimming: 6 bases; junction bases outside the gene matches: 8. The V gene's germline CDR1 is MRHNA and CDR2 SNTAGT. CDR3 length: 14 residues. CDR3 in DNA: TGTGCCAGCAGGGTACAGGGGTTCAGCAATGAGCAGTTCTTC. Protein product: CASRVQGFSNEQFF.

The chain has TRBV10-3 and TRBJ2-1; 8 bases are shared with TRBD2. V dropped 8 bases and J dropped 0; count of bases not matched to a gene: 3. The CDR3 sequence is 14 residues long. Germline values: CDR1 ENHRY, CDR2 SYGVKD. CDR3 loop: CAIAGTSSYNEQFF. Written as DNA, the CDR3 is TGTGCCATCGCCGGGACTAGCTCCTACAATGAGCAGTTCTTC.

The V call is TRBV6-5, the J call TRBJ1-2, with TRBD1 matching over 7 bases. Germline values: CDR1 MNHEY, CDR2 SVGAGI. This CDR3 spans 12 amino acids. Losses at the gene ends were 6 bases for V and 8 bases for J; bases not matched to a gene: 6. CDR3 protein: CASREQGLGYTF. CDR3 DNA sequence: TGTGCCAGCAGAGAACAGGGGCTCGGCTACACCTTC.